Listed below are T cell receptor beta chains from one sample, sequenced in a study of early stage breast cancer tumors. The table came from immunoSEQ multiplex PCR; TCRdb's copy has only in-frame clones and leaves some out. This sample carries 25,000 to 35,000 clones, roughly 81% of them seen once, and the ten largest clones take 9% to 9.5%. Input material: blood. These receptors all come from a person aged 50-59 years with breast cancer. Both conserved end residues are part of each CDR3. Fields, in order: J gene, D gene, V gene, clone size, CDR3 protein, CDR3 DNA. D genes are given only for firm matches. Clone size is given for some rows only: seen once, a few or many times, or a class if the clone is expanded.

TRBJ2-7	-	TRBV5-4	-	CASSDTGSALYEQYF	TGTGCCAGCAGCGACACAGGGAGCGCTCTTTACGAGCAGTACTTC
TRBJ2-7	-	TRBV30	-	CAWRRGWHEQYF	TGTGCCTGGAGGAGGGGATGGCACGAGCAGTACTTC
TRBJ2-7	TRBD1	TRBV2	-	CASSGTGTGGGKQYF	TGTGCCAGCAGCGGTACCGGGACAGGGGGAGGCAAGCAGTACTTC
TRBJ2-5	-	TRBV2	once	CASSEANGFGETQYF	TGTGCCAGCAGTGAAGCAAACGGCTTCGGGGAGACCCAGTACTTC
TRBJ2-7	-	TRBV28	-	CASSFRGRNYEQYF	TGTGCCAGCAGTTTCCGGGGGAGGAACTACGAGCAGTACTTC
TRBJ2-3	-	TRBV7-9	-	CASSLMDSTDTQYF	TGTGCCAGCAGCTTAATGGACAGCACAGATACGCAGTATTTT
TRBJ2-5	-	TRBV19	-	CASSNQRVQKETQYF	TGTGCCAGTAGTAACCAGCGGGTACAAAAAGAGACCCAGTACTTC
TRBJ1-4	TRBD1	TRBV19	few	CASKGTGVNWEKLFF	TGTGCCAGTAAAGGGACAGGGGTAAATTGGGAAAAACTGTTTTTT
TRBJ1-1	-	TRBV5-1	-	CASSPGPNTEAFF	TGCGCCAGCAGCCCCGGGCCGAACACTGAAGCTTTCTTT
TRBJ2-7	TRBD1	TRBV2	-	CASSEAWGQTYEQYF	TGTGCCAGCAGTGAAGCATGGGGACAGACGTACGAGCAGTACTTC
TRBJ2-5	TRBD2	TRBV29-1	few	CSVEDRGRVEETQYF	TGCAGCGTTGAAGATCGGGGGAGGGTGGAAGAGACCCAGTACTTC
TRBJ2-7	-	TRBV5-1	-	CASSYREEQYF	TGCGCCAGCAGTTACAGGGAGGAGCAGTACTTC
TRBJ2-2	-	TRBV27	-	CASTPYPLGELFF	TGTGCCAGCACCCCATATCCTTTGGGGGAGCTGTTTTTT
TRBJ2-1	TRBD2	TRBV7-3	-	CASSSRLGTNNEQFF	TGTGCCAGCAGTTCCCGGTTGGGGACTAACAATGAGCAGTTCTTC
TRBJ2-7	-	TRBV30	-	CAWTRGGSTYEQYF	TGTGCCTGGACTAGAGGGGGTTCCACCTACGAGCAGTACTTC
TRBJ1-5	-	TRBV28	-	CASSQRKTGPNQPQHF	TGTGCCAGCAGTCAAAGGAAAACGGGACCGAATCAGCCCCAGCATTTT
TRBJ2-3	TRBD2	TRBV10-1	-	CASSEASGGESTQYF	TGCGCCAGCAGTGAGGCTAGCGGGGGGGAAAGTACGCAGTATTTT
TRBJ2-5	TRBD1	TRBV2	-	CASKGQGALGETQYF	TGTGCCAGCAAGGGTCAGGGGGCGCTGGGGGAGACCCAGTACTTC
TRBJ2-5	-	TRBV2	-	CASIGIDRGGGETQYF	TGTGCCAGCATTGGAATCGACAGGGGAGGGGGAGAGACCCAGTACTTC
TRBJ2-1	-	TRBV10-2	-	CASSESGGGGNEQFF	TGCGCCAGCAGTGAGTCCGGAGGTGGAGGCAATGAGCAGTTCTTC
TRBJ2-3	TRBD2	TRBV5-1	-	CASSLEPGGAVGDTQYF	TGCGCCAGCAGCCTAGAGCCGGGGGGGGCCGTTGGGGATACGCAGTATTTT
TRBJ2-3	-	TRBV2	-	CASRSPGHTQYF	TGTGCCAGCAGAAGCCCCGGACATACGCAGTATTTT
TRBJ2-3	-	TRBV5-1	-	CASSLSDSTDTQYF	TGCGCCAGCAGCTTGTCGGATAGCACAGATACGCAGTATTTT
TRBJ1-3	-	TRBV4-1	few	CASSQVPRGPSSGNTIYF	TGCGCCAGCAGCCAAGTTCCTAGGGGTCCGAGCTCTGGAAACACCATATATTTT
TRBJ2-4	TRBD2	TRBV4-3	few	CASSQDLSWLAGGGAKNIQYF	TGCGCCAGCAGCCAAGATCTCTCTTGGCTAGCGGGAGGGGGGGCCAAAAACATTCAGTACTTC
TRBJ1-2	-	TRBV10-1	few	CASPPHASRHRLYGYTF	TGCGCCAGCCCCCCCCACGCGTCCCGTCATAGACTCTATGGCTACACCTTC
TRBJ2-3	-	TRBV9	-	CASSVEQRTDTQYF	TGTGCCAGCAGCGTAGAGCAGCGCACAGATACGCAGTATTTT